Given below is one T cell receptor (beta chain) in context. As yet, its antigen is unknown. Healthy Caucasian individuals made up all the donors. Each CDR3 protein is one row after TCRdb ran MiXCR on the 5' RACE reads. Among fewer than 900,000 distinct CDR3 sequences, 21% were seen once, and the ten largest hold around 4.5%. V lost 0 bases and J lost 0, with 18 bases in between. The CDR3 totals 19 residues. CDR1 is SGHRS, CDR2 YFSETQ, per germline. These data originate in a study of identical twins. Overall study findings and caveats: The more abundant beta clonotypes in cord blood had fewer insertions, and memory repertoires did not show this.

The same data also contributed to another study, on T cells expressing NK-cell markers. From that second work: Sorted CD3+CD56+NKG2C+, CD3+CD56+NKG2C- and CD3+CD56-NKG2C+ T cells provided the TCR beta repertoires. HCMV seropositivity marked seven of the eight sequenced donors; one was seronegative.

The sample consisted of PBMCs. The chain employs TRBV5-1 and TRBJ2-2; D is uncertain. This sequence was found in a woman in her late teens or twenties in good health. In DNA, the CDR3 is TGCGCCAGCAGCTTGGCCGGGTTATTTGGCGGTACGAACACCGGGGAGCTGTTTTTT. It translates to CASSLAGLFGGTNTGELFF.